Sequencing of this TCR beta chain was carried out in a study of blood T cell repertoires in COVID-19. The germline gives CDR1 MGHDK, CDR2 SYGVNS. V was clipped by 4 bases and J by 3 bases, with 7 bases between them. The CDR3 is made up of 13 amino acids. TCRdb's copy holds only in-frame clones and misses some; the assay was immunoSEQ multiplex PCR. Of a few hundred thousand clones in the sample, 90% were seen once. This TCR came from a man younger than 35 who had recovered from COVID-19. Material for sequencing was PBMCs or T cells enriched from blood (not recorded which). This chain connects TRBV25-1 to TRBJ1-3; D unresolved. In DNA, the CDR3 is TGTGCCAGCAGTGTCTGGAGTGGAAACACCATATATTTT. Its protein product is CASSVWSGNTIYF.